The next 13 T cell receptor beta chains were all read from a single sample in a study of T cell changes during pregnancy in multiple sclerosis. The assay was immunoSEQ multiplex PCR, and TCRdb's table has in-frame clones only and misses some. The table lists tens of thousands of clones, around 94% of them singletons. Here the sequenced sample was peripheral blood, taken in the second trimester of pregnancy. The receptors were gathered from a female donor in good health, enrolled as a control in a pregnancy study.

This chain connects TRBV6-6 to TRBJ1-3; D unclear. The germline CDR1 and CDR2 sequences are MNHNY and SVGAGI (reference sequence). The CDR3 contains 14 residues. The V and J ends lost 7 bases and 0 bases respectively, with 10 bases between them. This CDR3 is CASTQVSSGNTIYF. CDR3 in DNA: TGTGCCAGCACCCAGGTCAGCTCTGGAAACACCATATATTTT.

The rearrangement joins TRBV6-7 to TRBJ2-1; the match to TRBD2 covers 7 bases. TRBV6-7 is flagged as an ORF with uncertain function. The length of the CDR3 is 18 residues. V was pared by 0 bases and J by 6 bases, with 14 bases of the junction left unmatched. In DNA, the CDR3 is TGTGCCAGCAGTTACTCGACTGCGGGAGCGCGAGGACGCAATGAGCAGTTCTTC. Protein: CASSYSTAGARGRNEQFF.

The chain's CDR3 is CASSLFSPGNYGYTF. For the CDR3, the DNA is TGTGCCAGCAGTTTATTTAGTCCAGGGAACTATGGCTACACCTTC. V is TRBV28 and J is TRBJ1-2, with TRBD1 as a possible D gene (5 bases). V gave up 1 base and J gave up 2 bases, with 11 bases separating them. Germline CDR1 reads MDHEN; CDR2 reads SYDVKM. The CDR3 is 15 amino acids.

This clone has a handful of counts. The CDR3 DNA reads as TGCAGCGTTGGGGACAAGGAAGGCTACACCTTC. Translated: CSVGDKEGYTF. The chain carries TRBV29-1 and TRBJ1-2; perhaps TRBD1 as D (6 bases). Trimming pared 4 bases from V and 8 bases from J, leaving 11 bases between. Germline V gene data show CDR1 as SQVTM and CDR2 as ANQGSEA. This CDR3 contains 11 residues.

This chain joins TRBV2 and TRBJ2-3; 9 bases align to TRBD2. The CDR3 loop spans 14 amino acids. Germline loops: CDR1 SNHLY, CDR2 FYNNEI. V was clipped by 8 bases and J by 8 bases; unmatched bases: 11. The CDR3 spells CASAGTSRAVTQYF. Here the CDR3 DNA reads TGTGCCAGCGCCGGGACTAGCAGGGCAGTTACGCAGTATTTT.

The chain joins TRBV7-8 to TRBJ1-3; 12 nucleotides agree with TRBD1. The CDR3 loop spans 19 amino acids. With 5 bases clipped from V and 4 bases from J, the junction kept 15 bases outside the gene matches. Germline loops: CDR1 SGHVS, CDR2 FQNEAQ. Here the CDR3 reads CASSLPPGTGTGGGNTIYF. The DNA for the CDR3 is TGTGCCAGCAGCCTCCCGCCGGGAACCGGGACAGGGGGCGGAAACACCATATATTTT. Full variable domain (rest looked up from reference TRBV7-8 and TRBJ1-3): GAGVSQSPRYKVAKRGQDVALRCDPISGHVSLFWYQQALGQGPEFLTYFQNEAQLDKSGLPSDRFFAERPEGSVSTLKIQRTQQEDSAVYLCASSLPPGTGTGGGNTIYFGEGSWLTVV.

The table lists this clone with a few counts. The chain uses TRBV18 and TRBJ1-1; D gene unclear. CDR3 length: 13 residues. The germline CDR1 and CDR2 sequences are KGHSH and LQKENI. Trimming stripped 3 bases from V and 1 base from J, with 6 bases between. The CDR3 sequence is CASSPEANTEAFF. The CDR3 DNA reads as TGTGCCAGCTCACCTGAAGCGAACACTGAAGCTTTCTTT. Based on the CDR3 plus reference TRBV18 and TRBJ1-1, the full variable domain is NAGVMQNPRHLVRRRGQEARLRCSPMKGHSHVYWYRQLPEEGLKFMVYLQKENIIDESGMPKERFSAEFPKEGPSILRIQQVVRGDSAAYFCASSPEANTEAFFGQGTRLTVV.

The V and J genes are TRBV28 and TRBJ2-7; 9 bases match TRBD1. Germline V gene data show CDR1 as MDHEN and CDR2 as SYDVKM. V shed 6 bases, J shed 4 bases, and the junction held 13 bases outside the gene matches. The CDR3 is 16 amino acids. The DNA of the CDR3 is TGTGCCAGCAGCCCAGGGTCCGGACAGGGGCTTTACGAGCAGTACTTC. This codes for CASSPGSGQGLYEQYF.

This chain uses TRBV18 with TRBJ2-7; D is undetermined. Germline V gene lookup returns CDR1 KGHSH and CDR2 LQKENI. The CDR3 contains 12 residues. Trimming removed 3 bases at V and 9 bases at J, with 12 bases between. CDR3 bases: TGTGCCAGCTCACCCGAATCTACGAGGCAGTACTTC. This gives the protein CASSPESTRQYF.

The chain joins TRBV2 to TRBJ2-5; 12 bases line up with TRBD2. With V trimmed by 9 bases and J by 5 bases, 10 bases remained unmatched. The CDR3 runs to 15 residues. Germline assignment: CDR1 SNHLY and CDR2 FYNNEI. CDR3 in amino acids: CASTSTSGSHETQYF. CDR3 DNA: TGTGCCAGTACATCGACTAGCGGGAGTCATGAGACCCAGTACTTC.

The chain recombines TRBV7-2 with TRBJ2-1; D is ambiguous. V dropped 5 bases and J dropped 0 bases, with 11 bases sitting between them. The CDR3 sequence is 15 residues long. Germline CDR1 reads SGHTA; CDR2 reads FQGNSA. In DNA, the CDR3 is TGTGCCAGCAGCCCCCCTCCGTTCTCCTACAATGAGCAGTTCTTC. Its protein is CASSPPPFSYNEQFF.

The chain carries TRBV28 and TRBJ1-3; 7 bases are shared with TRBD1. Germline assignment: CDR1 MDHEN and CDR2 SYDVKM. The CDR3 runs to 19 residues. V was pared by 5 bases and J by 0 bases, with 16 bases of the junction left unmatched. The CDR3 DNA sequence: TGTGCCAGCAGTAGGAGGCGGCTACAGGGACAGAGCTCTGGAAACACCATATATTTT. It codes for CASSRRRLQGQSSGNTIYF.

This rearrangement joins TRBV6-5 to TRBJ2-7; TRBD1 matches at 8 bases. The J segment lost 3 bases and the V segment lost 0 bases, leaving 4 bases of the junction unmatched. The CDR3 loop spans 15 amino acids. The V gene's germline CDR1 is MNHEY and CDR2 SVGAGI. The CDR3 loop reads CASSYSGRGLYEQYF. CDR3 nucleotide sequence: TGTGCCAGCAGTTACTCGGGCAGGGGGCTCTACGAGCAGTACTTC.